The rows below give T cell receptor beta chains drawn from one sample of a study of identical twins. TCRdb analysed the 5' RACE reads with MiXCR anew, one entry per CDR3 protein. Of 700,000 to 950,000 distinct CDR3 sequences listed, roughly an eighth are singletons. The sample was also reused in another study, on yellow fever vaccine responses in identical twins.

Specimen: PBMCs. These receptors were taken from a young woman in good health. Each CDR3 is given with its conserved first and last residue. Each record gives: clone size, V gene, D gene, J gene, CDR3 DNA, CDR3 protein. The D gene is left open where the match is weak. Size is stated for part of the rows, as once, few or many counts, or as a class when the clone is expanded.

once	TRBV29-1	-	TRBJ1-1	TGCAGCGTGGGGGGGGCCACTGAAGCTTTCTTT	CSVGGATEAFF
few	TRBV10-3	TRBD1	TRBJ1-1	TGTGCCATCAGTGAGTTGGGACAGGGTGAAGCTTTCTTT	CAISELGQGEAFF
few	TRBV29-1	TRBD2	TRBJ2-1	TGCAGCGTATTTATTCGGGACTACTCCTACAATGAGCAGTTCTTC	CSVFIRDYSYNEQFF
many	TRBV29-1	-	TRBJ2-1	TGCAGCGTTGCCCCCCGGGGCGTGGATGAGCAGTTCTTC	CSVAPRGVDEQFF
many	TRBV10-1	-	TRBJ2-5	TGCGCCAGCAGTCCCGCCGGCCAAGAGACCCAGTACTTC	CASSPAGQETQYF
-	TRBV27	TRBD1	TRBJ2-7	TGTGCCAGCAGCGCGACAGGGTGGGGATACTACGAGCAGTACTTC	CASSATGWGYYEQYF
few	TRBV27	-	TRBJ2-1	TGTGCCAGCAGTCCTTCGGTGGGGGGTATGAATGAGCAGTTCTTC	CASSPSVGGMNEQFF
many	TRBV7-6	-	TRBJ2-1	TGTGCCAGCAGCCCGAACATCAGGGAAACCTACAATGAGCAGTTCTTC	CASSPNIRETYNEQFF
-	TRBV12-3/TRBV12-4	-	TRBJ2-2	TGTGCCAGCAGTTCCTATTTTGGGGTCACCGGGGAGCTGTTTTTT	CASSSYFGVTGELFF
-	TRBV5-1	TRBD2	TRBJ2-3	TGCGCCAGCAGCCAGGGACTAGCGGGGGATACGCAGTATTTT	CASSQGLAGDTQYF
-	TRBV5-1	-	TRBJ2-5	TGCGCCAGCAGCTCCTCGGGACAAAAAGAGACCCAGTACTTC	CASSSSGQKETQYF
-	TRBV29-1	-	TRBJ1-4	TGCAGCGCGAGGCAGGGGCTGAATGAAAAACTGTTTTTT	CSARQGLNEKLFF
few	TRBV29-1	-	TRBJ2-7	TGCAGCGTCCAGCAGAACGGCTACGAGCAGTACTTC	CSVQQNGYEQYF
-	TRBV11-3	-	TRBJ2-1	TGTGCCAGCGGCGAACGGCCAACTAGTCTCAGGAATGAGCAGTTCTTC	CASGERPTSLRNEQFF
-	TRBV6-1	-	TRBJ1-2	TGTGCCAGCAGCACCGTAATGGAGATTGGTGGCTACACCTTC	CASSTVMEIGGYTF
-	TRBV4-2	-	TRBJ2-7	TGTGCCAGCAGCCCGGCACCTGTCTCCTACGAGCAGTACTTC	CASSPAPVSYEQYF
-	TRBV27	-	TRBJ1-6	TGTGCCAGCACCGGCAGGAATTCTAATTCACCCCTCCACTTT	CASTGRNSNSPLHF
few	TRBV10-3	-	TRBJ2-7	TGTGCCAACCGCGGCGAATTCCGACCCTCCTACGAGCAGTACTTC	CANRGEFRPSYEQYF
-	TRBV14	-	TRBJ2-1	TGTGCCAGCAGCCAAGATTGGGTGGGGATTGGGGATGAGCAGTTCTTC	CASSQDWVGIGDEQFF
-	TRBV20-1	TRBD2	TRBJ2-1	TGCAGTGCCCGGACTAGCGGCAAGGAGCAGTTCTTC	CSARTSGKEQFF
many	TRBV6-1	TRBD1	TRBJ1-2	TGTGCCAGCAGAACAACCGGGACAGGCCCCTATGGCTACACCTTC	CASRTTGTGPYGYTF
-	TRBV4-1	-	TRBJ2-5	TGCGCCAGCAGCCACTCGCGAGGGAACCAAGAGACCCAGTACTTC	CASSHSRGNQETQYF
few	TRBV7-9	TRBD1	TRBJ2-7	TGTGCCAGCAGCTTAGCCGGACAGGCCTACGAGCAGTACTTC	CASSLAGQAYEQYF
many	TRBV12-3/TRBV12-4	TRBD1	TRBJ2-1	TGTGCCAGCAGTTTAGACGGGACAGTCCACAATGAGCAGTTCTTC	CASSLDGTVHNEQFF
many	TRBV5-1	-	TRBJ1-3	TGCGCCAGCAGCTTGGACAACTTTGGAAACACCATATATTTT	CASSLDNFGNTIYF
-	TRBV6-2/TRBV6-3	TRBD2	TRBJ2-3	TGTGCCAGCAGTGGAACTCAACCCCAGCGGGGTACGCAGTATTTT	CASSGTQPQRGTQYF
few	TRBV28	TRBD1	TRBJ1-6	TGTGCCAGCAGAGATGGACAGGTTCTTTCCTCACCCCTCCACTTT	CASRDGQVLSSPLHF
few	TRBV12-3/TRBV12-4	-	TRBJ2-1	TGTGCCAGCACTTTAGTCCCGGGGTACAATGAGCAGTTCTTC	CASTLVPGYNEQFF
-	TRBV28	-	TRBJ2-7	TGTGCCAGCTCCAGGGTGGGCGAGCAGTACTTC	CASSRVGEQYF
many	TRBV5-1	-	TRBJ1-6	TGCGCCAGCAGCTTGAGGCAGAAAAATTCACCCCTCCACTTT	CASSLRQKNSPLHF
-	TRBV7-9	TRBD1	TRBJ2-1	TGTGCCAGCAGCTCCCCTGACAGGGACTCCTACAATGAGCAGTTCTTC	CASSSPDRDSYNEQFF
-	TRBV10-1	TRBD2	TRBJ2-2	TGCGCCAGCAGCCGACTAGCGGGAGGATCGAAAACCGGGGAGCTGTTTTTT	CASSRLAGGSKTGELFF
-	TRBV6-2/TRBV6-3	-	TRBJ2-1	TGTGCCAGCAGTTACTCGAGTACTGTTGGCATTCACAATGAGCAGTTCTTC	CASSYSSTVGIHNEQFF
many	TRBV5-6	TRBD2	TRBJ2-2	TGTGCCAGCAGCACCGGACTAGCGGCCGGGGAGCTGTTTTTT	CASSTGLAAGELFF
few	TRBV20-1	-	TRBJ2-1	TGCAGTGCTGGCGTGGGGCTCCATGAGCAGTTCTTC	CSAGVGLHEQFF
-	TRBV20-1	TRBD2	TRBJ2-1	TGCAGTGCTAGGTCTAGCGGCGCCTACAATGAGCAGTTCTTC	CSARSSGAYNEQFF
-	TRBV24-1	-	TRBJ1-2	TGTGCCACCAGTGATTTGTACGATGGCTACACCTTC	CATSDLYDGYTF
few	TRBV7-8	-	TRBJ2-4	TGTGCCAGCAGCTTACCTCGGACAGAAGCCAAAAACATTCAGTACTTC	CASSLPRTEAKNIQYF
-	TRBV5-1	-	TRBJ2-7	TGCGCCAGCAGCTTAGATTCGCGAGGTTTCTCCTACGAGCAGTACTTC	CASSLDSRGFSYEQYF
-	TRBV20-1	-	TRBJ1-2	TGCAGTGCTGGCAGTCACTATGGCTACACCTTC	CSAGSHYGYTF
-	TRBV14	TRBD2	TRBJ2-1	TGTGCCAGCAGCCAAACCGGGACTAGTCTCCTAAATGAGCAGTTCTTC	CASSQTGTSLLNEQFF
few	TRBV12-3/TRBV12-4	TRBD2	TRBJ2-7	TGTGCCAGCAGCCCGACACAAAGCGGGAGGTACGAGCAGTACTTC	CASSPTQSGRYEQYF
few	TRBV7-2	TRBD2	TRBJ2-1	TGTGCCAGCAGCTCCGCGGGGGGGCACTACAATGAGCAGTTCTTC	CASSSAGGHYNEQFF
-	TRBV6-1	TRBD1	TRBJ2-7	TGTGCCAGCAGTGGACAGGGTGGGGAGCAGTACTTC	CASSGQGGEQYF
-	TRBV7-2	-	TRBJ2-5	TGTGCCAGCAGCTTAGTAACCCAAGAGACCCAGTACTTC	CASSLVTQETQYF